A single sample gave rise to the 29 T cell receptor beta chains below, sequenced in a study of T-cell memory formation after mild COVID-19. TCRdb analysed the 5' RACE reads with MiXCR anew, one entry per CDR3 protein. The table includes 450,000 or so distinct CDR3 sequences, roughly 20% detected once. Sequencing was done on a sample of PBMCs or a T cell subset sorted from them (not recorded which). The receptors here all came from an adult woman who had mild COVID-19 (a few samples of this study predate the infection). Cell type and time point are not known.

This clonotype occurred a few times. The genes are TRBV5-1 and TRBJ2-5, with unresolved D. Between the trimmed V and J ends, which lost 4 bases and 5 bases, there was a span of 15 bases. CDR1 is SGHRS and CDR2 is YFSETQ in the germline V gene. CDR3 length equals 14 residues. CDR3 coding DNA: TGCGCCAGCAGCACAAGTCTGGCTGGGGAGACCCAGTACTTC. Protein sequence: CASSTSLAGETQYF.

This clonotype was seen repeatedly, ten times or more. The V gene is TRBV20-1, the J gene TRBJ2-3; possibly TRBD2 for D (6 bases). The CDR3 is made up of 15 amino acids. Trimming removed 6 bases at V and 2 bases at J, with 18 bases between. Germline values: CDR1 DFQATT, CDR2 SNEGSKA (reference sequence). The CDR3 sequence: CSAATSAGFTDTQYF. The CDR3 DNA is TGCAGTGCCGCCACTTCTGCGGGATTCACAGATACGCAGTATTTT.

On this clonotype itself: Germline and junction disagree at one end, which may indicate a read error. The rearrangement joins TRBV5-1 to TRBJ1-2, with 7 bases that match TRBD1. Germline loops: CDR1 SGHRS, CDR2 YFSETQ. The length of the CDR3 is 13 residues. The CDR3: CASSLGQVYGYTF. Written as DNA, the CDR3 is TGTGCCAGCAGCCTCGGACAGGTCTATGGCTACACCTTC.

The rearrangement joins TRBV4-2 to TRBJ2-3; D possibly corresponds to TRBD2 (5 bases). This CDR3 is 15 amino acids long. Germline V gene sequence: CDR1 LGHNA, CDR2 YNFKEQ. V lost 0 bases, J lost 1 base, and 8 bases lay in between. CDR3 DNA sequence: TGTGCCAGCAGCCAAGATCTGCGGGGCACAGATACGCAGTATTTT. Protein product: CASSQDLRGTDTQYF.

This clonotype was seen more than once but under ten times. Written as DNA, the CDR3 is TGTGCCAGCAGCCTGAGAAGGGACAGGGGGCTAAATGAGCAGTTCTTC. This sequence encodes CASSLRRDRGLNEQFF. The V and J genes are TRBV7-8 and TRBJ2-1; 12 nucleotides line up with TRBD1. This CDR3 is built from 16 residues. V lost 5 bases and J lost 7; bases outside the gene matches: 9. Germline CDR1 reads SGHVS; CDR2 reads FQNEAQ. The variable domain in full, with the rest retrieved from reference TRBV7-8 and TRBJ2-1, is GAGVSQSPRYKVAKRGQDVALRCDPISGHVSLFWYQQALGQGPEFLTYFQNEAQLDKSGLPSDRFFAERPEGSVSTLKIQRTQQEDSAVYLCASSLRRDRGLNEQFFGPGTRLTVL.

This clonotype has at least ten counts. The chain employs TRBV7-2 and TRBJ2-2; D is uncertain. The CDR3 runs 14 residues. Germline V lookup: CDR1 SGHTA, CDR2 FQGNSA. Trimming took off 7 bases at V and 3 bases at J, with 12 bases between the two ends. The CDR3 here is CASTPLTHTGELFF. CDR3 sequence (DNA): TGTGCCAGCACCCCTCTCACCCACACCGGGGAGCTGTTTTTT.

The table lists this clonotype with a few counts. Its ends do not fully match the called genes, so a read error is possible. This rearrangement joins TRBV30 to TRBJ2-1; 13 bases are a match to TRBD2. The CDR3 has 14 residues. Germline V lookup: CDR1 GTSNPN, CDR2 SVGIG (reference sequence). In DNA form, the CDR3 reads TGTGCCGGGAGACTAGCGGGGGGTCACAATGAGCAGTTCTTC. It is translated as CAGRLAGGHNEQFF.

This clonotype is labeled medium-sized. V is TRBV7-9 and J is TRBJ2-7, with 8 bases lining up with TRBD2. Germline CDR1 and CDR2: SEHNR and FQNEAQ (reference sequence). This CDR3 is built from 14 residues. The ends lost 5 bases at V and 6 bases at J; junction bases unmatched: 9. CDR3 region: CASSAPAGVGEQYF. CDR3 nucleotides: TGTGCCAGCAGCGCCCCAGCGGGGGTCGGCGAGCAGTACTTC.

The J gene is TRBJ2-7, the V gene TRBV7-2; the match to TRBD2 covers 13 bases. The trim removed 5 bases at V and 7 bases at J, leaving 17 bases unmatched. From germline, CDR1 is SGHTA and CDR2 FQGNSA. The CDR3 is 18 amino acids. In nucleotides, the CDR3 is TGTGCCAGCAGCCCTGGACATCCTGGACTAGCGGGAGCGGGGGAGCAGTACTTC. Protein: CASSPGHPGLAGAGEQYF.

In its sample, this clonotype was seen many times. The CDR3 spells CASSSGGRRGYTF. DNA for the CDR3: TGTGCCAGCAGCTCAGGGGGGAGAAGGGGCTACACCTTC. V and J are TRBV6-5 and TRBJ1-2, with 7 positions matching TRBD1. Per germline, CDR1 MNHEY and CDR2 SVGAGI. The CDR3 totals 13 residues. Unmatched junction bases numbered 9, after V lost 6 bases and J lost 8 bases.

This chain uses TRBV20-1 with TRBJ1-1; D unresolved. V lost 6 bases and J 1 base, leaving 21 bases between the germline ends. In germline, CDR1 is DFQATT, CDR2 SNEGSKA (reference sequence). CDR3 length: 16 residues. Here the CDR3 reads CSAAPPPDTPNTEAFF. In DNA form, the CDR3 reads TGCAGTGCCGCTCCCCCCCCAGACACTCCGAACACTGAAGCTTTCTTT.

V and J are TRBV6-5 and TRBJ1-5, with TRBD1 matching over 8 bases. The CDR3 covers 13 residues. The trim removed 6 bases at V and 12 bases at J, leaving 10 bases unmatched. The germline V gene encodes CDR1 MNHEY and CDR2 SVGAGI. Written as DNA, the CDR3 is TGTGCCAGCAGCACCCGAGACAGGGGTAACCAGCATTTT. Its translation: CASSTRDRGNQHF.

J is TRBJ1-1 and V is TRBV15, with D possibly matching TRBD1 (5 bases). Trimming removed 0 bases at V and 4 bases at J, with 12 bases between. Germline assignment: CDR1 LNHNV and CDR2 YYDKDF (reference sequence). CDR3 length: 15 amino acids. CDR3 region: CATSRDSSGSTEAFF. The DNA of the CDR3 is TGTGCCACCAGCAGAGATAGTTCAGGGAGCACTGAAGCTTTCTTT. The entire variable domain, with the rest obtained from reference TRBV15 and TRBJ1-1, is as follows: DAMVIQNPRYQVTQFGKPVTLSCSQTLNHNVMYWYQQKSSQAPKLLFHYYDKDFNNEADTPDNFQSRRPNTSFCFLDIRSPGLGDTAMYLCATSRDSSGSTEAFFGQGTRLTVV.

This clonotype was detected a few times. The J gene is TRBJ1-5, the V gene TRBV24-1, with a weak D call TRBD1 (5 bases). Germline CDR1 and CDR2: KGHDR and SFDVKD. The CDR3 contains 14 residues. Trimming stripped 4 bases from V and 7 bases from J, with 13 bases between. The CDR3 loop reads CATSDTRQFQPQHF. The CDR3 nucleotides read TGTGCCACCAGTGACACCCGACAGTTCCAGCCCCAGCATTTT.

This clonotype occurred a few times. V gene TRBV7-8 combines with J gene TRBJ1-2, with D perhaps matching TRBD1 (5 bases). The CDR3 totals 15 residues. V lost 4 bases and J 1 base, leaving 13 bases between the germline ends. Germline V gives CDR1 SGHVS, CDR2 FQNEAQ. The chain's CDR3 is CASSSGRGSNYGYTF. The CDR3 DNA sequence: TGTGCCAGCAGCTCGGGACGGGGAAGTAACTATGGCTACACCTTC.

The V call is TRBV2, the J call TRBJ2-1; 9 nucleotides line up with TRBD2. The CDR3 runs to 19 residues. Germline-derived CDR1 and CDR2 are SNHLY and FYNNEI. With 8 bases clipped from V and 2 bases from J, the junction kept 19 bases outside the gene matches. CDR3 in amino acids: CASQPRRAASGITYNEQFF. As DNA, the CDR3 is TGTGCCAGCCAACCGCGGAGGGCAGCTAGCGGGATTACCTACAATGAGCAGTTCTTC. Full variable domain (outside the CDR3, taken from reference TRBV2 and TRBJ2-1): EPEVTQTPSHQVTQMGQEVILRCVPISNHLYFYWYRQILGQKVEFLVSFYNNEISEKSEIFDDQFSVERPDGSNFTLKIRSTKLEDSAMYFCASQPRRAASGITYNEQFFGPGTRLTVL.

The chain joins TRBV4-1 to TRBJ1-4; 8 bases align to TRBD1. The V gene's germline CDR1 is MGHRA and CDR2 YSYEKL. This CDR3 is built from 15 residues. J lost 10 bases, V lost 2 bases, and 9 bases had no gene match. CDR3 sequence: CASSQLGQVGGKLFF. The CDR3 DNA follows: TGCGCCAGCAGCCAATTGGGACAGGTTGGGGGAAAACTGTTTTTT.

The chain employs TRBV10-3 and TRBJ2-6; unclear D gene. The germline V and J ends were trimmed by 8 bases and 1 base, with 3 bases remaining between them. Germline CDR1 reads ENHRY; CDR2 reads SYGVKD. The CDR3 is 12 amino acids. The CDR3 sequence is CAILSGANVLTF. DNA of the CDR3: TGTGCCATCCTATCTGGGGCCAACGTCCTGACTTTC.

This clonotype was counted between two and nine times. The chain recombines TRBV5-1 with TRBJ2-7; maybe TRBD2 (6 bases). V lost 0 bases to trimming and J lost 7 bases, with 17 bases between them. Germline-derived CDR1 and CDR2 are SGHRS and YFSETQ. This CDR3 has 15 amino acids. CDR3 protein: CASSLDGGPGDEQYF. The CDR3 coding sequence is TGCGCCAGCAGCTTGGACGGGGGACCGGGGGATGAGCAGTACTTC. The whole variable domain, remainder taken from reference TRBV5-1 and TRBJ2-7, is KAGVTQTPRYLIKTRGQQVTLSCSPISGHRSVSWYQQTPGQGLQFLFEYFSETQRNKGNFPGRFSGRQFSNSRSEMNVSTLELGDSALYLCASSLDGGPGDEQYFGPGTRLTVT.

This clonotype was seen just once. The chain recombines TRBV19 with TRBJ1-1; no reliable D call. CDR3 size: 14 residues. Germline lookup yields CDR1 LNHDA and CDR2 SQIVND (reference sequence). V lost 1 base and J lost 1, with 7 bases in between. The CDR3 reads CASSIAQRNTEAFF. CDR3 coding DNA: TGTGCCAGTAGTATAGCGCAAAGGAACACTGAAGCTTTCTTT.

This sequence joins TRBV15 and TRBJ2-3; D remains ambiguous. V was clipped by 4 bases and J by 2 bases, with 19 bases between them. Germline V CDR1 and CDR2: LNHNV, YYDKDF (reference sequence). This CDR3 is 17 amino acids long. CDR3 DNA sequence: TGTGCCACCAGCAAAGGAACTGCGTCATTATCCACAGATACGCAGTATTTT. Amino acid sequence: CATSKGTASLSTDTQYF.

A few counts support this clonotype. The V and J genes are TRBV3-1 and TRBJ2-5; D possibly corresponds to TRBD2 (5 bases). Germline CDR1 and CDR2: LGHDT and YNNKEL (reference sequence). V was pared by 5 bases and J by 5 bases, with 9 bases between. The CDR3 has 12 residues. The CDR3 DNA follows: TGTGCCAGCAGCAGTCGGAGGGAGACCCAGTACTTC. It is translated as CASSSRRETQYF.

A few counts support this clonotype. The CDR3 loop reads CASSWGTGAMNTEAFF. The DNA of the CDR3 is TGCGCCAGCAGCTGGGGGACAGGGGCTATGAACACTGAAGCTTTCTTT. The chain carries TRBV5-1 and TRBJ1-1; 10 positions agree with TRBD1. This CDR3 spans 16 amino acids. With V trimmed by 3 bases and J by 0 bases, 5 bases remained unmatched. In germline, CDR1 is SGHRS, CDR2 YFSETQ.

The chain carries TRBV12-3 or TRBV12-4 and TRBJ1-5; unclear D gene. CDR3 size: 14 residues. V lost 5 bases to trimming and J lost 3 bases, with 11 bases between them. CDR3: CASSAAHHNQPQHF. DNA of the CDR3: TGTGCCAGCAGTGCCGCCCATCACAATCAGCCCCAGCATTTT.

The chain links TRBV24-1 to TRBJ1-3; D gene unclear. This CDR3 is 15 amino acids long. V shed 4 bases and J shed 3 bases, with 12 bases lying between them. Germline V gives CDR1 KGHDR, CDR2 SFDVKD. CDR3 sequence (DNA): TGTGCCACCAGTGACCCGACCCGTGGTGGAAACACCATATATTTT. Amino acid sequence: CATSDPTRGGNTIYF.

The chain has TRBV6-5 and TRBJ2-5; 11 bases align to TRBD1. Trimming cost V 2 bases and J 3 bases; bases outside gene matches: 8. CDR3 size: 17 residues. Germline-derived CDR1 and CDR2 are MNHEY and SVGAGI. The CDR3 loop reads CASSYGPVGQGEETQYF. In DNA form, the CDR3 reads TGTGCCAGCAGTTACGGTCCAGTGGGACAGGGGGAAGAGACCCAGTACTTC.

This chain joins TRBV28 and TRBJ2-1; 9 bases are a match to TRBD1. Germline V gives CDR1 MDHEN, CDR2 SYDVKM. The CDR3 consists of 14 residues. V gave up 3 bases and J gave up 4 bases; unmatched junction bases: 1. The CDR3 is CASSFGQGYNEQFF. CDR3 DNA sequence: TGTGCCAGCAGTTTCGGACAGGGGTACAATGAGCAGTTCTTC. Combining the CDR3 with reference TRBV28 and TRBJ2-1 gives the whole variable domain DVKVTQSSRYLVKRTGEKVFLECVQDMDHENMFWYRQDPGLGLRLIYFSYDVKMKEKGDIPEGYSVSREKKERFSLILESASTNQTSMYLCASSFGQGYNEQFFGPGTRLTVL.

In its sample, this clonotype was seen a few times. The CDR3 here is CASSYPIDNEQYF. The CDR3 DNA is TGTGCCAGCAGTTACCCCATCGACAACGAGCAGTACTTC. The gene calls are TRBV6-2 or TRBV6-3 and TRBJ2-7; the D is unclear. V lost 2 bases, J lost 5 bases, and 10 bases lay in between. CDR1 is MNHEY and CDR2 is SVGEGT in the germline V gene. There are 13 residues in the CDR3.

The chain combines TRBV4-1 with TRBJ2-3; no clear D gene. The CDR3 is made up of 14 amino acids. Germline CDR1 reads MGHRA; CDR2 reads YSYEKL. Trimming removed 0 bases at V and 10 bases at J, with 14 bases between. The CDR3 loop is CASSQDKYISAQYF. The DNA of the CDR3 is TGCGCCAGCAGCCAAGATAAGTACATATCGGCGCAGTATTTT.